This T cell receptor (beta chain) emerged from a study of blood T cell repertoires in COVID-19. In the study overall: PBMCs, B-cell-depleted T cells, or T cells were the source of the cDNA or gDNA that made up the material.

J lost 9 bases, V lost 1 base, and 6 bases had no gene match. Germline assignment: CDR1 LGHDT and CDR2 YNNKEL (reference sequence). The CDR3 extends over 15 amino acids. In the source study's methods: Amplification with reference gene primers provided the estimates of nucleated cell counts. Clones were sequenced by immunoSEQ multiplex PCR, and TCRdb holds only the in-frame ones, with some missing. The V and J calls and clone size come from that table; D and trimming were worked out from the DNA. The table has about 490,000 clones, approximately 83% seen once. The sequenced sample consisted of peripheral blood. The chain recombines TRBV3-1 (or the pseudogene TRBV3-2) with TRBJ2-1; 10 bases match TRBD2. The TCR was taken from a human donor in a cohort sampled during active COVID-19. CDR3 sequence reads: CASSQASSGSLEQFF. The CDR3 coding sequence is TGTGCCAGCAGCCAAGCTTCTAGCGGGAGTCTTGAGCAGTTCTTC.